One and the same sample provided the 27 T cell receptor beta chains below, sequenced in a study of regulatory T cells in long-lasting Graves disease. Documented time point: newly diagnosed GD, antithyroid drugs for less than 3 months. Isolated PBMC RNA provided the starting material for the TCR library. Library construction for TCR beta used iRepertoire HTBI primers and Arm-PCR of CDR3 regions. TCRdb independently ran MiXCR on the multiplex PCR reads; one entry per CDR3 protein. The sample yields a few hundred thousand distinct CDR3 sequences, roughly 14% seen once. This sample also belongs to another study, concerning T cells in Graves' hyperthyroidism and ophthalmopathy.

The material was peripheral blood mononuclear cells (PBMCs), obtained at new diagnosis, from a patient treated with antithyroid drugs. Source of these receptors: a man in his thirties or forties with Graves disease.

This clonotype came up a few times. CDR3 coding DNA: TGCGCCAGCAAGACAGACCGCACCACCGGGGAGCTGTTTTTT. Its translation: CASKTDRTTGELFF. The chain recombines TRBV5-1 with TRBJ2-2, with D perhaps TRBD1 (5 bases). Germline CDR1 reads SGHRS; CDR2 reads YFSETQ. The CDR3 length is 14 residues. Deletions cut 6 bases from V and 4 bases from J, with 13 bases between.

This chain links TRBV5-6 with TRBJ2-1; 11 bases map to TRBD2. The CDR3 runs to 14 residues. Per germline, CDR1 SGHDT and CDR2 YYEEEE. With V trimmed by 2 bases and J by 9 bases, 4 bases remained unmatched. CDR3 coding DNA: TGTGCCAGCAGCTTCACTAGCGGGAGTGCTGAGCAGTTCTTC. It encodes CASSFTSGSAEQFF.

This clonotype showed up many times. J is TRBJ2-5 and V is TRBV24-1; D may be TRBD1 or TRBD2 (5 bases each). The CDR3 runs to 15 residues. From germline, CDR1 is KGHDR and CDR2 SFDVKD. V was pared by 2 bases and J by 7 bases, with 16 bases between. CDR3 in amino acids: CATSDSDRGPGTQYF. The DNA of the CDR3 is TGTGCCACCAGTGATTCTGATCGGGGACCAGGGACCCAGTACTTC.

This clonotype was seen ten or more times. The CDR3 nucleotides are TGTGCCAGCCAGAGGAACTTCCTCCAGGAGACCCAGTACTTC. It specifies CASQRNFLQETQYF. The rearrangement uses TRBV27 and TRBJ2-5; D gene uncertain. Trimming took 8 bases from V and 5 from J, leaving 18 bases between them. CDR3 length: 14 amino acids. Germline V gene lookup returns CDR1 MNHEY and CDR2 SMNVEV (reference sequence).

The rearrangement links TRBV20-1 to TRBJ1-2; unclear D gene. CDR1 DFQATT and CDR2 SNEGSKA come from the germline V gene (reference sequence). The CDR3 consists of 15 residues. The ends were cut back, 0 bases at V and 0 bases at J, with 11 bases in the middle. In DNA form, the CDR3 reads TGCAGTGCTAGAGATCGTACAACAGCTAACTATGGCTACACCTTC. Encoded protein: CSARDRTTANYGYTF.

This clonotype showed up many times. The chain employs TRBV6-2 or TRBV6-3 and TRBJ2-1, with TRBD1 identical over 9 bases. This CDR3 comprises 16 residues. CDR1 MNHEY and CDR2 SVGEGT come from the germline V gene. The ends lost 2 bases at V and 5 bases at J; junction bases unmatched: 7. In DNA, the CDR3 is TGTGCCAGCAGTTACGGACAGGGGTGGACTAACAATGAGCAGTTCTTC. Translation: CASSYGQGWTNNEQFF.

This clonotype was observed many times. The chain is built from TRBV29-1 and TRBJ2-5; D gene ambiguous. Germline CDR1 reads SQVTM; CDR2 reads ANQGSEA. The CDR3 is 13 amino acids. Trimming shortened V by 6 bases and J by 5 bases, and 16 bases separated the two germline ends. The CDR3 DNA follows: TGCAGCGTCGATGTATACCCGGAGGAGACCCAGTACTTC. The encoded protein is CSVDVYPEETQYF.

The V gene is TRBV20-1, the J gene TRBJ1-6; no definite D call. V was trimmed by 5 bases and J by 9 bases, leaving 17 bases between them. The CDR3 sequence is 14 residues long. Germline CDR1 and CDR2: DFQATT and SNEGSKA (reference sequence). The CDR3 is CSAHRGEVGSPLHF. DNA for the CDR3: TGCAGTGCTCACCGTGGGGAAGTGGGTTCACCCCTCCACTTT.

This clonotype was recorded many times. CDR3: CSASRGTQETQYF. The CDR3 DNA reads as TGCAGTGCTAGTCGAGGGACCCAAGAGACCCAGTACTTC. V and J are TRBV20-1 and TRBJ2-5; either TRBD1 or TRBD2 may fit D (5 bases each). Germline lookup yields CDR1 DFQATT and CDR2 SNEGSKA (reference sequence). The CDR3 loop spans 13 amino acids. V dropped 3 bases and J dropped 1 base, with 9 bases sitting between them.

Turning to this clonotype: This may be a read error: a much more frequent sequence differs by one nucleotide. The chain combines TRBV7-2 with TRBJ2-1; TRBD2 matches at 8 bases. The CDR3 has 15 residues. CDR1 is SGHTA, CDR2 FQGNSA, per germline. Unmatched junction bases numbered 16, after V lost 6 bases and J lost 12 bases. In DNA form, the CDR3 reads TGTGCCAGCAGTGAAGCGGGGGTCCGGGCTGGTGTGCAGTTCTTC. Translated, it gives CASSEAGVRAGVQFF.

This clonotype was recorded many times. This rearrangement joins TRBV18 to TRBJ2-3; 11 nucleotides agree with TRBD2. Germline lookup yields CDR1 KGHSH and CDR2 LQKENI. This CDR3 has 16 residues. V was clipped by 3 bases and J by 7 bases; unmatched bases: 9. Here the CDR3 DNA reads TGTGCCAGCTCACCGACTAGCGGGACCTCCAGTAATACGCAGTATTTT. Protein product: CASSPTSGTSSNTQYF.

The chain employs TRBV30 and TRBJ1-4; D is possibly TRBD1 (6 bases). There are 14 residues in the CDR3. Trimming pared 2 bases from V and 7 bases from J, leaving 14 bases between. Germline CDR1 reads GTSNPN; CDR2 reads SVGIG (reference sequence). CDR3 region: CAWSPDRRGEKLFF. DNA for the CDR3: TGTGCCTGGAGTCCCGACAGGCGAGGTGAAAAACTGTTTTTT. The whole variable domain, remainder taken from reference TRBV30 and TRBJ1-4, is SQTIHQWPATLVQPVGSPLSLECTVEGTSNPNLYWYRQAAGRGLQLLFYSVGIGQISSEVPQNLSASRPQDRQFILSSKKLLLSDSGFYLCAWSPDRRGEKLFFGSGTQLSVL.

This clonotype appeared many times. A read error may produce the germline difference seen at one junction end. The rearrangement uses TRBV20-1 and TRBJ2-1; D perhaps matches TRBD2 (5 bases). Germline V gene sequence: CDR1 DFQATT, CDR2 SNEGSKA (reference sequence). The CDR3 covers 11 residues. Here the CDR3 DNA reads TGCAGTGCTAGAGATCTGAGCGGTCGGGTCTTC. This codes for CSARDLSGRVF.

The V call is TRBV20-1, the J call TRBJ1-6, with a weak D call TRBD1 (6 bases). This CDR3 is 16 amino acids long. Trimming took 3 bases from V and 0 from J, leaving 12 bases between them. CDR1 and CDR2 from the germline V gene are DFQATT and SNEGSKA (reference sequence). CDR3 protein: CSASSRGSSYNSPLHF. CDR3 in DNA: TGCAGTGCTAGTTCCAGGGGAAGCTCCTATAATTCACCCCTCCACTTT.

The V call is TRBV20-1, the J call TRBJ2-1; 8 bases are shared with TRBD2. The germline CDR1 and CDR2 sequences are DFQATT and SNEGSKA (reference sequence). This CDR3 is built from 15 residues. V lost 3 bases and J lost 5; bases outside the gene matches: 9. The CDR3 spells CSASGALAGNNEQFF. DNA of the CDR3: TGCAGTGCTAGCGGGGCTTTAGCGGGGAACAATGAGCAGTTCTTC.

V usage is TRBV29-1 and J usage is TRBJ1-3; weak D call: TRBD1 (6 bases). V was cut by 6 bases and J by 4 bases, with 16 bases left in between. In germline, CDR1 is SQVTM, CDR2 ANQGSEA. This CDR3 comprises 14 residues. The CDR3 loop reads CSVGAITGGNTIYF. The CDR3 bases are TGCAGCGTGGGGGCTATAACGGGGGGAAACACCATATATTTT. Drawing the rest from reference TRBV29-1 and TRBJ1-3, the complete variable domain is SAVISQKPSRDICQRGTSLTIQCQVDSQVTMMFWYRQQPGQSLTLIATANQGSEATYESGFVIDKFPISRPNLTFSTLTVSNMSPEDSSIYLCSVGAITGGNTIYFGEGSWLTVV.

This clonotype appeared a few times. J is TRBJ2-1 and V is TRBV27; D may be TRBD2 (6 bases). Germline V gene lookup returns CDR1 MNHEY and CDR2 SMNVEV (reference sequence). The CDR3 has 13 amino acids. V dropped 3 bases and J dropped 10 bases, with 13 bases sitting between them. CDR3 DNA: TGTGCCAGCAGTTTTCCCGTGGGAGGAGAGCAGTTCTTC. This sequence encodes CASSFPVGGEQFF.

This clonotype was recorded a few times. The chain carries TRBV20-1 and TRBJ2-5; maybe TRBD1 (6 bases). The CDR3 spans 15 residues. Germline V lookup: CDR1 DFQATT, CDR2 SNEGSKA (reference sequence). V was shortened by 6 bases and J by 3 bases, with 20 bases between the two germline ends. The DNA of the CDR3 is TGCAGTGCCCCCCCTCAGGGACACCCCAAAGAGACCCAGTACTTC. Translating it yields CSAPPQGHPKETQYF.

This clonotype showed up just a few times. The J gene is TRBJ2-5, the V gene TRBV20-1, with D possibly TRBD2 on 5 matching bases. The CDR3 covers 12 residues. Germline CDR1 is DFQATT and CDR2 is SNEGSKA (reference sequence). The V end was cut by 8 bases, the J end by 3 bases, with 13 bases between. The CDR3 sequence: CSIEGMEETQYF. CDR3 coding DNA: TGCAGTATAGAGGGTATGGAAGAGACCCAGTACTTC.

This clonotype showed up many times. The J gene is TRBJ1-4, the V gene TRBV14; TRBD1 matches at 7 bases. Germline V gives CDR1 SGHDN, CDR2 FVKESK. The CDR3 totals 14 residues. V gave up 6 bases and J gave up 4 bases; unmatched junction bases: 5. CDR3 sequence: CASSQRQGNEKLFF. CDR3 nucleotide sequence: TGTGCCAGCAGTCAGCGACAGGGTAATGAAAAACTGTTTTTT. Looking up the rest from reference TRBV14 and TRBJ1-4 gives the full variable domain: EAGVTQFPSHSVIEKGQTVTLRCDPISGHDNLYWYRRVMGKEIKFLLHFVKESKQDESGMPNNRFLAERTGGTYSTLKVQPAELEDSGVYFCASSQRQGNEKLFFGSGTQLSVL.

This clonotype turned up a few times. The chain has TRBV29-1 and TRBJ2-7; 7 bases are shared with TRBD1. The CDR3 extends over 15 amino acids. Germline V gene data show CDR1 as SQVTM and CDR2 as ANQGSEA. The ends lost 2 bases at V and 1 base at J; junction bases unmatched: 8. CDR3 sequence reads: CSVERMTGQSYEQYF. In DNA form, the CDR3 reads TGCAGCGTTGAACGGATGACAGGGCAATCCTACGAGCAGTACTTC.

This clonotype showed up just a few times. The chain links TRBV4-1 to TRBJ2-3; possibly TRBD1 for D (7 bases). CDR1 MGHRA and CDR2 YSYEKL come from the germline V gene. V lost 4 bases to trimming and J lost 0 bases, with 20 bases between them. The CDR3 extends over 18 amino acids. The CDR3 bases are TGCGCCAGCAGCCCAGGGGGGCCCCAAGCCGTTAGCACAGATACGCAGTATTTT. This encodes CASSPGGPQAVSTDTQYF.

This clonotype was counted many times. The chain is built from TRBV2 and TRBJ2-1; 10 nucleotides agree with TRBD2. The V and J ends lost 9 bases and 1 base, in that order; junction bases with no gene match: 6. CDR3 length: 15 amino acids. Germline values: CDR1 SNHLY, CDR2 FYNNEI. CDR3 region: CARTLAGGSYNEQFF. DNA of the CDR3: TGTGCCAGAACATTAGCGGGAGGATCCTACAATGAGCAGTTCTTC.

This clonotype occurred many times. This chain joins TRBV19 and TRBJ1-5; D unclear. Germline lookup yields CDR1 LNHDA and CDR2 SQIVND (reference sequence). The CDR3 extends over 14 amino acids. The V and J ends lost 5 bases and 0 bases respectively, with 8 bases between them. In DNA form, the CDR3 reads TGTGCCAGTAGTGAGGCAAATAGCAATCAGCCCCAGCATTTT. This sequence encodes CASSEANSNQPQHF.

This clonotype was seen repeatedly, ten times or more. The V gene is TRBV6-1, the J gene TRBJ2-1; 7 nucleotides match TRBD2. The CDR3 length is 15 residues. Trimming removed 5 bases from V and 4 bases from J; junction bases left unmatched: 8. Germline values: CDR1 MNHNS, CDR2 SASEGT. CDR3 DNA: TGTGCCAGCAGTCTCCGGGACTATCCTTACAATGAGCAGTTCTTC. Its protein is CASSLRDYPYNEQFF.

Turning to this clonotype: A clone one base away is much larger, so this may be a read error. This rearrangement joins TRBV14 to TRBJ2-7, with D possibly called TRBD1 or TRBD2 (7 bases each). The V and J ends lost 7 bases and 6 bases respectively, with 25 bases between them. CDR1 is SGHDN, CDR2 FVKESK, per germline. The CDR3 is 16 residues long. Here the CDR3 DNA reads TGTGCCAGCACCTCAGGGGGGGGGCCCGTTTGGGGCGAGCAGTACTTC. It codes for CASTSGGGPVWGEQYF. Together with reference TRBV14 and TRBJ2-7, the CDR3 gives the full variable domain: EAGVTQFPSHSVIEKGQTVTLRCDPISGHDNLYWYRRVMGKEIKFLLHFVKESKQDESGMPNNRFLAERTGGTYSTLKVQPAELEDSGVYFCASTSGGGPVWGEQYFGPGTRLTVT.

This chain connects TRBV6-4 to TRBJ2-1, with unresolved D. Looked up from germline, CDR1 is MRHNA and CDR2 is SNTAGT. The CDR3 covers 14 residues. Trimming removed 3 bases at V and 3 bases at J, with 9 bases between. DNA of the CDR3: TGTGCCAGCAGTGAAGAGGTCTTCTACAATGAGCAGTTCTTC. As protein: CASSEEVFYNEQFF.